These 29 T cell receptor beta chains were all obtained from the same sample, sequenced in a study of blood T cell repertoires in COVID-19. The protocol was immunoSEQ multiplex PCR, while the TCRdb copy is restricted to in-frame clones and leaves out a portion. The sample has about 330,000 clones, 70% to 90% seen once. Specimen: peripheral blood. These receptors were collected from a man in his late teens or twenties who had recovered from COVID-19.

The chain recombines TRBV18 with TRBJ2-7; D might be TRBD1 (6 bases). From germline, CDR1 is KGHSH and CDR2 LQKENI. V lost 3 bases, J lost 1 base, and 10 bases lay in between. CDR3 size: 14 residues. The CDR3 DNA is TGTGCCAGCTCACCTGACAGGAGGTCCTACGAGCAGTACTTC. Translating gives CASSPDRRSYEQYF.

The DNA for the CDR3 is TGTGCCAGCAGCTCACTCTCGAGCACAGATACGCAGTATTTT. It is translated as CASSSLSSTDTQYF. The rearrangement links TRBV7-6 to TRBJ2-3, with D hard to call. The CDR3 has 14 amino acids. V was shortened by 4 bases and J by 0 bases, with 8 bases between the two germline ends. CDR1 is SGHVS, CDR2 FNYEAQ, per germline.

Note on this clone: Other DNA sequences of this sample code for an identical CDR3. The chain joins TRBV9 to TRBJ2-1; 8 bases are a match to TRBD2. Germline CDR1 SGDLS, CDR2 YYNGEE. V shed 4 bases, J shed 4 bases, and the junction held 4 bases outside the gene matches. This CDR3 has 14 residues. CDR3 amino acids: CASSPSGGYNEQFF. In DNA form, the CDR3 reads TGTGCCAGCAGCCCATCGGGGGGGTACAATGAGCAGTTCTTC.

This clone has a single count. The DNA of the CDR3 is TGTGCCAGCAGCTTAGGGTCAGGCACTGAAGCTTTCTTT. Amino acid sequence: CASSLGSGTEAFF. This chain uses TRBV7-9 with TRBJ1-1; D not certain. CDR1 and CDR2 from the germline V gene are SEHNR and FQNEAQ (reference sequence). This CDR3 comprises 13 residues. V was shortened by 1 base and J by 4 bases, with 7 bases between the two germline ends.

V usage is TRBV9 and J usage is TRBJ1-1, with a weak D call TRBD1 (6 bases). Trimming shortened V by 4 bases and J by 3 bases, and 16 bases separated the two germline ends. CDR3 size: 15 residues. Germline assignment: CDR1 SGDLS and CDR2 YYNGEE. In DNA, the CDR3 is TGTGCCAGCAGCCCCAGTGCAGGGGCAGACACTGAAGCTTTCTTT. This codes for CASSPSAGADTEAFF. The whole variable domain, filled in from reference TRBV9 and TRBJ1-1, reads DSGVTQTPKHLITATGQRVTLRCSPRSGDLSVYWYQQSLDQGLQFLIQYYNGEERAKGNILERFSAQQFPDLHSELNLSSLELGDSALYFCASSPSAGADTEAFFGQGTRLTVV.

The CDR3 sequence: CASSLWTGGSMGITEAFF. The CDR3 DNA sequence: TGTGCCAGCAGCTTATGGACAGGGGGCTCGATGGGGATCACTGAAGCTTTCTTT. This chain joins TRBV7-3 and TRBJ1-1; 11 positions match TRBD1. CDR3 size: 18 residues. Losses at the gene ends were 2 bases for V and 4 bases for J; bases not matched to a gene: 12. CDR1 is SGHTA and CDR2 is FQGTGA in the germline V gene.

The chain combines TRBV6-5 with TRBJ2-2; TRBD2 matches 7 bases. Trimming removed 11 bases from V and 4 bases from J; junction bases left unmatched: 7. Germline assignment: CDR1 MNHEY and CDR2 SVGAGI. The CDR3 loop spans 13 amino acids. The CDR3 loop is CAGGGGLTGELFF. CDR3 nucleotide sequence: TGTGCCGGCGGGGGAGGGCTCACCGGGGAGCTGTTTTTT.

The V call is TRBV2, the J call TRBJ1-1, with unresolved D. Trimming cost V 5 bases and J 6 bases, with 7 bases left between them. This CDR3 comprises 11 residues. Germline CDR1 SNHLY, CDR2 FYNNEI. The DNA for the CDR3 is TGTGCCAGCAGTCGAGTAGCTGAAGCTTTCTTT. Translating gives CASSRVAEAFF.

The chain combines TRBV4-2 with TRBJ2-7, with 15 positions matching TRBD2. CDR1 LGHNA and CDR2 YNFKEQ come from the germline V gene. The CDR3 extends over 17 amino acids. With 4 bases clipped from V and 3 bases from J, the junction kept 7 bases outside the gene matches. The CDR3 DNA is TGTGCCAGCAGCCTTGAACTGGGACTAGCGGGAGGCTACGAGCAGTACTTC. The encoded protein is CASSLELGLAGGYEQYF.

The gene calls are TRBV25-1 and TRBJ1-4; 7 nucleotides agree with TRBD1. The V gene end was trimmed by 6 bases and the J gene end by 4 bases; junction bases not matched to a gene: 5. The CDR3 covers 14 residues. Germline V lookup: CDR1 MGHDK, CDR2 SYGVNS. The CDR3 DNA reads as TGTGCCAGCAGCCCGGGACAGCATAATGAAAAACTGTTTTTT. This sequence encodes CASSPGQHNEKLFF.

The chain joins TRBV30 to TRBJ1-3, with D tentatively TRBD1 (5 bases). Deletions cut 5 bases from V and 0 bases from J, with 17 bases between. The CDR3 has 16 residues. Germline CDR1 GTSNPN, CDR2 SVGIG (reference sequence). The CDR3 reads CAWDLSGAYSGNTIYF. DNA of the CDR3: TGTGCCTGGGATCTGTCTGGGGCGTACTCTGGAAACACCATATATTTT.

This chain uses TRBV10-3 with TRBJ1-1; possible D gene TRBD1, 6 bases. CDR3 length: 17 residues. Between the trimmed V and J ends, which lost 0 bases and 3 bases, there was a span of 17 bases. Germline values: CDR1 ENHRY, CDR2 SYGVKD. CDR3 protein: CAISESRVTGWDTEAFF. CDR3 sequence (DNA): TGTGCCATCAGTGAGTCTAGGGTTACAGGGTGGGACACTGAAGCTTTCTTT.

The chain combines TRBV4-3 with TRBJ2-3; D possibly corresponds to TRBD2 (6 bases). V dropped 6 bases and J dropped 4 bases, with 14 bases sitting between them. The CDR3 is made up of 14 amino acids. Per germline, CDR1 LGHNA and CDR2 YSLEER. The CDR3 sequence: CASSSLGEADTQYF. The CDR3 DNA follows: TGCGCCAGCAGTTCCCTTGGGGAGGCAGATACGCAGTATTTT.

CDR3 amino acids: CASSLSSGGLDEQFF. In DNA form, the CDR3 reads TGTGCCAGCAGCTTATCCAGCGGGGGGTTGGATGAGCAGTTCTTC. V is TRBV11-3 and J is TRBJ2-1, with 9 bases identical to TRBD2. Germline V lookup: CDR1 SGHNT, CDR2 YENEEA. With 2 bases clipped from V and 8 bases from J, the junction kept 7 bases outside the gene matches. The CDR3 sequence is 15 residues long.

The chain joins TRBV7-3 to TRBJ1-2; D may be TRBD1 (5 bases). Trimming pared 5 bases from V and 8 bases from J, leaving 12 bases between. The CDR3 spans 12 residues. Germline V gene data show CDR1 as SGHTA and CDR2 as FQGTGA. CDR3 nucleotide sequence: TGTGCCAGCAGCCCGGGACTTGAGGGCTACACCTTC. Its translation is CASSPGLEGYTF.

V usage is TRBV9 and J usage is TRBJ1-1; the D gene is possibly TRBD1 (5 bases). Germline CDR1 reads SGDLS; CDR2 reads YYNGEE. The CDR3 is made up of 16 amino acids. V was shortened by 0 bases and J by 0 bases, with 12 bases between the two germline ends. CDR3 region: CASSVGWGPMNTEAFF. In DNA, the CDR3 is TGTGCCAGCAGCGTAGGATGGGGCCCTATGAACACTGAAGCTTTCTTT.

V gene TRBV9 combines with J gene TRBJ2-7, with 8 bases lining up with TRBD1. The CDR3 consists of 14 residues. From germline, CDR1 is SGDLS and CDR2 YYNGEE. Trimming took 2 bases from V and 3 from J; bases not matched to a gene: 4. Here the CDR3 reads CASSVEGQDYEQYF. DNA of the CDR3: TGTGCCAGCAGCGTGGAGGGACAGGACTACGAGCAGTACTTC.

The chain recombines TRBV6-5 with TRBJ2-2; tentatively, D is TRBD1 (5 bases). V was cut by 6 bases and J by 0 bases, with 11 bases left in between. This CDR3 is built from 15 residues. Germline CDR1 is MNHEY and CDR2 is SVGAGI. The CDR3 DNA reads as TGTGCCAGCAGGGGGCCCCTCGCGAACACCGGGGAGCTGTTTTTT. It codes for CASRGPLANTGELFF.

About this clone: The junction departs from germline at one end; a sequencing error may be responsible. The chain has TRBV7-3 and TRBJ2-1; maybe TRBD2 (5 bases). The CDR3 is 18 residues long. Germline CDR1 is SGHTA and CDR2 is FQGTGA. DNA of the CDR3: TGTGCCAGCAGCCTAACCGGGGAGTCATACGGGTCCTACAATGAGCAGTTCTTC. Translation: CASSLTGESYGSYNEQFF. The full variable domain, with the rest looked up from reference TRBV7-3 and TRBJ2-1, is GAGVSQTPSNKVTEKGKYVELRCDPISGHTALYWYRQSLGQGPEFLIYFQGTGAADDSGLPNDRFFAVRPEGSVSTLKIQRTERGDSAVYLCASSLTGESYGSYNEQFFGPGTRLTVL.

This chain links TRBV5-1 with TRBJ2-3, with a tentative D call TRBD1 (5 bases). V was trimmed by 4 bases and J by 2 bases, leaving 11 bases between them. The V gene's germline CDR1 is SGHRS and CDR2 YFSETQ. This CDR3 has 14 residues. DNA of the CDR3: TGCGCCAGCAGCACCGGACACAACACAGATACGCAGTATTTT. It codes for CASSTGHNTDTQYF. Together with reference TRBV5-1 and TRBJ2-3, the CDR3 gives the full variable domain: KAGVTQTPRYLIKTRGQQVTLSCSPISGHRSVSWYQQTPGQGLQFLFEYFSETQRNKGNFPGRFSGRQFSNSRSEMNVSTLELGDSALYLCASSTGHNTDTQYFGPGTRLTVL.

V usage is TRBV9 and J usage is TRBJ1-4, with no clear D. Germline V gene sequence: CDR1 SGDLS, CDR2 YYNGEE. Trimming cost V 3 bases and J 7 bases, with 13 bases left between them. The length of the CDR3 is 14 residues. For the CDR3, the DNA is TGTGCCAGCAGCGGACGGGGTGGGAGTGAAAAACTGTTTTTT. It translates to CASSGRGGSEKLFF.

This clone showed up just a few times. The chain joins TRBV9 to TRBJ1-2, with TRBD1 matching over 7 bases. This CDR3 comprises 13 residues. Losses at the gene ends were 4 bases for V and 8 bases for J; bases not matched to a gene: 8. Germline-derived CDR1 and CDR2 are SGDLS and YYNGEE. CDR3 amino acids: CASSTDREVGYTF. The CDR3 DNA sequence: TGTGCCAGCAGCACAGACAGGGAGGTAGGCTACACCTTC.

The chain recombines TRBV11-2 with TRBJ2-1; D gene ambiguous. The V end lost 5 bases, the J end lost 7 bases, and 9 bases lay between the germline ends. The CDR3 contains 12 residues. From germline, CDR1 is SGHAT and CDR2 FQNNGV. The CDR3 loop is CASSPRVNEQFF. DNA of the CDR3: TGTGCCAGCAGCCCCCGGGTAAATGAGCAGTTCTTC.

This clone was seen only a few times. The gene calls are TRBV6-5 and TRBJ2-2; weak D call: TRBD1 (5 bases). With 6 bases removed from V and 1 base from J, the gap between germline ends came to 12 bases. This CDR3 spans 15 amino acids. Germline CDR1 and CDR2: MNHEY and SVGAGI. CDR3 sequence (DNA): TGTGCCAGCAGAATAAATACAGGGAACACCGGGGAGCTGTTTTTT. Protein: CASRINTGNTGELFF.

The chain combines TRBV5-3 with TRBJ2-7; tentatively, D is TRBD2 (6 bases). TRBV5-3 is classed as an ORF, of uncertain function. V lost 4 bases, J lost 2 bases, and 16 bases lay in between. This CDR3 is built from 15 residues. The CDR3 bases are TGTGCCAGAAGCGGGGGGAGAGTTTTCCCCTACGAGCAGTACTTC. This translates into CARSGGRVFPYEQYF.

Only one count was recorded for this clone. The V call is TRBV6-5, the J call TRBJ1-3, with D possibly TRBD1 on 5 matching bases. V was pared by 2 bases and J by 0 bases, with 11 bases between. The CDR3 extends over 16 amino acids. Germline V lookup: CDR1 MNHEY, CDR2 SVGAGI. CDR3 in DNA: TGTGCCAGCAGTTACAATACAGGCATCTCTGGAAACACCATATATTTT. Amino acids: CASSYNTGISGNTIYF.

This chain joins TRBV4-1 and TRBJ1-2; 10 nucleotides align to TRBD1. Unmatched junction bases numbered 5, after V lost 3 bases and J lost 7 bases. Germline lookup yields CDR1 MGHRA and CDR2 YSYEKL. The CDR3 consists of 14 residues. This chain's CDR3 is CASSQGQGKGGYTF. In DNA, the CDR3 is TGCGCCAGCAGCCAGGGACAGGGGAAAGGTGGCTACACCTTC.

This clone is a singleton in its sample. J is TRBJ1-2 and V is TRBV19; a possible D gene is TRBD1 (5 bases). Germline loops: CDR1 LNHDA, CDR2 SQIVND (reference sequence). Trimming left V 5 bases short and J 7 bases short, with 17 bases between. The CDR3 contains 14 residues. CDR3 nucleotides: TGTGCCAGTAGTCGCCGCCGGGCAGGGTCTGGCTACACCTTC. This codes for CASSRRRAGSGYTF.

This chain links TRBV7-9 with TRBJ1-6; D is unclear. CDR3 length: 12 amino acids. CDR1 is SEHNR and CDR2 is FQNEAQ in the germline V gene (reference sequence). The V end was cut by 2 bases, the J end by 9 bases, with 5 bases between. The CDR3: CASSLPVSPLHF. CDR3 DNA: TGTGCCAGCAGCTTACCCGTTTCACCCCTCCACTTT.